Presented here are 25 T cell receptor beta chains from one specimen sequenced in a study of T-cell memory formation after mild COVID-19. TCRdb fed the 5' RACE reads into MiXCR, producing one record per CDR3 protein. The sample gives 30,000 to 35,000 distinct CDR3 sequences, roughly 7.2% of which show up once; around 28% is in the top ten. The sample comprised PBMCs or a T cell subset sorted from them (not recorded which). The receptors here all came from a man in his late teens or twenties who had mild COVID-19 (a few samples of this study predate the infection). Cell type and time point are not known.

This clonotype was counted many times. CDR3 loop: CATSDSRPGHETQYF. The CDR3 region has the DNA TGTGCCACCAGTGACTCCAGACCCGGGCATGAGACCCAGTACTTC. The chain employs TRBV24-1 and TRBJ2-5; D unclear. The CDR3 is made up of 15 amino acids. Germline CDR1 is KGHDR and CDR2 is SFDVKD. Deletions cut 4 bases from V and 5 bases from J, with 16 bases between.

V gene TRBV5-4 combines with J gene TRBJ1-6; a weak D match, TRBD1 (5 bases). Germline assignment: CDR1 SGHNT and CDR2 YYREEE (reference sequence). V lost 0 bases, J lost 10 bases, and 11 bases lay in between. The CDR3 runs 14 residues. The chain's CDR3 is CASSLVGGESPLHF. The CDR3 DNA follows: TGTGCCAGCAGCTTGGTTGGGGGAGAGTCACCCCTCCACTTT.

This clonotype was seen at least ten times. This chain links TRBV12-3 or TRBV12-4 with TRBJ1-3; 7 positions agree with TRBD1. This CDR3 has 15 amino acids. V lost 6 bases and J lost 4; bases outside the gene matches: 9. DNA of the CDR3: TGTGCCAGCAGGAAAACAGGGGCTGGGGGAAACACCATATATTTT. Its translation is CASRKTGAGGNTIYF.

The chain employs TRBV28 and TRBJ2-7; 7 bases match TRBD2. The CDR3 consists of 16 residues. Germline V gene sequence: CDR1 MDHEN, CDR2 SYDVKM. Losses at the gene ends were 2 bases for V and 3 bases for J; bases not matched to a gene: 10. The CDR3 DNA follows: TGTGCCAGCAGTTTAGAGGCGGGGGAGAGTAACTACGAGCAGTACGTC. Protein sequence: CASSLEAGESNYEQYV.

This clonotype was recorded many times. The V call is TRBV20-1, the J call TRBJ2-1; 9 nucleotides line up with TRBD1. This CDR3 is 16 amino acids long. With V trimmed by 5 bases and J by 2 bases, 10 bases remained unmatched. CDR1 and CDR2 from the germline V gene are DFQATT and SNEGSKA (reference sequence). In nucleotides, the CDR3 is TGCAGTGCTCCCGGACAGGGGATTTTAACCTACAATGAGCAGTTCTTC. This sequence encodes CSAPGQGILTYNEQFF.

At least ten counts were recorded for this clonotype. V and J are TRBV7-9 and TRBJ1-4; no definite D call. The CDR3 loop spans 14 amino acids. Trimming removed 5 bases from V and 4 bases from J, with 11 bases in between. Germline CDR1 is SEHNR and CDR2 is FQNEAQ (reference sequence). This CDR3 reads CASSPGVNNEKLFF. The CDR3 nucleotides are TGTGCCAGCAGCCCCGGGGTTAATAATGAAAAACTGTTTTTT.

This clonotype came up many times. V gene TRBV6-5 combines with J gene TRBJ1-1, with D possibly matching TRBD1 (6 bases). V lost 1 base, J lost 10 bases, and 13 bases lay in between. The CDR3 is 13 residues long. Germline V lookup: CDR1 MNHEY, CDR2 SVGAGI. The CDR3 spells CASSYYRRGSAFF. The CDR3 DNA is TGTGCCAGCAGTTACTATCGCAGGGGTTCAGCTTTCTTT.

The chain joins TRBV12-5 to TRBJ2-6; TRBD1 or TRBD2 may be the D gene (6 bases each). Trimming left V 0 bases short and J 0 bases short, with 24 bases between. This CDR3 is 22 amino acids long. The germline V gene encodes CDR1 LGHNT and CDR2 FRNRAP. CDR3 amino acids: CASGLVNRIGPGALSGANVLTF. The CDR3 nucleotides read TGTGCTAGTGGTTTGGTAAATAGGATAGGGCCGGGGGCCCTCTCTGGGGCCAACGTCCTGACTTTC.

This clonotype showed up just a few times. The chain carries TRBV6-5 and TRBJ2-1; a possible D gene is TRBD2 (6 bases). The V end lost 6 bases, the J end lost 5 bases, and 20 bases lay between the germline ends. This CDR3 comprises 16 residues. CDR1 is MNHEY, CDR2 SVGAGI, per germline. This CDR3 reads CASSPGSAQGNNEQFF. The CDR3 DNA reads as TGTGCCAGCAGCCCCGGGAGCGCCCAGGGTAACAATGAGCAGTTCTTC.

There are many counts of this clonotype. The chain employs TRBV5-5 and TRBJ1-5; TRBD1 might be the D (5 bases). The CDR3 consists of 15 residues. V was trimmed by 2 bases and J by 5 bases, leaving 14 bases between them. Germline assignment: CDR1 SGHKS and CDR2 YYEKEE (reference sequence). The CDR3 sequence is CASSFFGQGDQPQHF. The CDR3 bases are TGTGCCAGCAGCTTTTTCGGCCAGGGTGATCAGCCCCAGCATTTT.

This clonotype was counted ten times or more. The genes are TRBV29-1 and TRBJ1-2, with TRBD1 matching over 11 bases. J was trimmed by 4 bases and V by 8 bases; bases with no gene match: 3. The CDR3 runs 12 residues. Germline V lookup: CDR1 SQVTM, CDR2 ANQGSEA. The CDR3: CSSGTGGYGYTF. CDR3 bases: TGCAGCTCCGGGACAGGGGGCTATGGCTACACCTTC.

The chain couples TRBV24-1 to TRBJ2-1, with 9 bases that match TRBD1. V was clipped by 1 base and J by 0 bases; unmatched bases: 6. Germline lookup yields CDR1 KGHDR and CDR2 SFDVKD. This CDR3 contains 18 residues. CDR3 amino acids: CATSDFNTGGGSYNEQFF. The CDR3 coding sequence is TGTGCCACCAGTGATTTTAACACAGGGGGCGGCTCCTACAATGAGCAGTTCTTC.

This clonotype was seen at least ten times. This chain uses TRBV5-5 with TRBJ1-6; D might be TRBD1 (6 bases). CDR3 length equals 15 residues. Trimming removed 3 bases from V and 8 bases from J, with 15 bases in between. The germline V gene has CDR1 SGHKS and CDR2 YYEKEE (reference sequence). As DNA, the CDR3 is TGTGCCAGCAGCTCCCAGCGTTACAGGGATTCACCCCTCCACTTT. It specifies CASSSQRYRDSPLHF.

This rearrangement joins TRBV20-1 to TRBJ2-6; 9 positions match TRBD1. The CDR3 totals 16 residues. Germline V gene lookup returns CDR1 DFQATT and CDR2 SNEGSKA (reference sequence). The CDR3 reads CTPRGQGGSGANVLTF. The CDR3 nucleotides are TGCACCCCCAGGGGACAGGGTGGGTCCGGGGCCAACGTCCTGACTTTC.

The chain joins TRBV6-1 to TRBJ1-4; tentative D call: TRBD1 (6 bases). This CDR3 contains 14 residues. Trimming removed 6 bases from V and 4 bases from J, with 12 bases in between. CDR1 MNHNS and CDR2 SASEGT come from the germline V gene. The CDR3 reads CASREGTINEKLFF. DNA for the CDR3: TGTGCCAGCAGGGAGGGGACAATTAATGAAAAACTGTTTTTT.

This clonotype was detected only a few times. The gene calls are TRBV5-6 and TRBJ2-2, with 9 bases identical to TRBD2. The CDR3 is made up of 19 amino acids. The V segment lost 1 base and the J segment 4 bases; nucleotides outside the gene matches: 14. CDR1 is SGHDT, CDR2 YYEEEE, per germline. CDR3 loop: CASSLRRLAGQLSTGELFF. In DNA, the CDR3 is TGTGCCAGCAGCTTGCGGCGTCTAGCGGGGCAACTATCCACCGGGGAGCTGTTTTTT. Variable domain in full (rest from reference TRBV5-6 and TRBJ2-2): DAGVTQSPTHLIKTRGQQVTLRCSPKSGHDTVSWYQQALGQGPQFIFQYYEEEERQRGNFPDRFSGHQFPNYSSELNVNALLLGDSALYLCASSLRRLAGQLSTGELFFGEGSRLTVL.

This clonotype was observed at least ten times. V usage is TRBV12-3 or TRBV12-4 and J usage is TRBJ2-3; 9 bases map to TRBD2. J gave up 2 bases and V 5 bases, and 8 bases lay outside the gene matches. The CDR3 has 16 residues. In nucleotides, the CDR3 is TGTGCCAGCAGTCCCGCACTAGCGGGTCTCACAGATACGCAGTATTTT. It is translated as CASSPALAGLTDTQYF.

The J gene is TRBJ2-3, the V gene TRBV7-2, with D uncertain. The CDR3 sequence is 13 residues long. CDR1 is SGHTA and CDR2 is FQGNSA in the germline V gene. Trimming removed 4 bases from V and 3 bases from J, with 8 bases in between. The CDR3 loop reads CASSSGWTDTQYF. The CDR3 nucleotides read TGTGCCAGCAGCTCGGGTTGGACAGATACGCAGTATTTT.

This clonotype was recorded at least ten times. The chain links TRBV7-2 to TRBJ2-3; D is undetermined. Germline V CDR1 and CDR2: SGHTA, FQGNSA. There are 12 residues in the CDR3. The V gene lost 6 bases and the J gene lost 4 bases, with 8 bases spanning the gap. The CDR3 region has the DNA TGTGCCAGCAGGTTACAATCAGATACGCAGTATTTT. It yields the protein CASRLQSDTQYF. Full variable domain (rest looked up from reference TRBV7-2 and TRBJ2-3): GAGVSQSPSNKVTEKGKDVELRCDPISGHTALYWYRQSLGQGLEFLIYFQGNSAPDKSGLPSDRFSAERTGGSVSTLTIQRTQQEDSAVYLCASRLQSDTQYFGPGTRLTVL.

The chain recombines TRBV3-1 with TRBJ2-2; 11 positions match TRBD2. The CDR3 length is 16 residues. In germline, CDR1 is LGHDT, CDR2 YNNKEL (reference sequence). V was pared by 1 base and J by 7 bases, with 5 bases of the junction left unmatched. The CDR3 loop is CASSQGTSGFDGELFF. DNA of the CDR3: TGTGCCAGCAGCCAAGGGACTAGCGGGTTCGACGGGGAGCTGTTTTTT.

The chain is built from TRBV24-1 and TRBJ1-2; 10 bases agree with TRBD1. The CDR3 consists of 16 residues. J was trimmed by 8 bases and V by 3 bases; bases with no gene match: 11. The germline V gene has CDR1 KGHDR and CDR2 SFDVKD. The CDR3 DNA is TGTGCCACCAGTGATCCGTCCCGGGACAGGGGTGAGGGCTACACCTTC. It is translated as CATSDPSRDRGEGYTF.

The table lists this clonotype with many counts. This chain links TRBV20-1 with TRBJ2-7; 8 positions match TRBD2. Losses at the gene ends were 3 bases for V and 5 bases for J; bases not matched to a gene: 9. The CDR3 is 14 amino acids. Germline loops: CDR1 DFQATT, CDR2 SNEGSKA (reference sequence). CDR3: CSARSGGEDHEQYF. The CDR3 DNA is TGCAGTGCTAGGTCCGGGGGGGAGGATCACGAGCAGTACTTC.

The V and J genes are TRBV10-3 and TRBJ1-4; possible D gene TRBD1, 6 bases. The CDR3 runs to 13 residues. With 9 bases removed from V and 0 bases from J, the gap between germline ends came to 8 bases. CDR1 and CDR2 (germline): ENHRY, SYGVKD. The CDR3 DNA reads as TGTGCCATAGGACAGACAACTAATGAAAAACTGTTTTTT. Encoded protein: CAIGQTTNEKLFF.

There are many counts of this clonotype. The chain couples TRBV5-1 to TRBJ2-5, with D possibly matching TRBD2 (6 bases). The germline CDR1 and CDR2 sequences are SGHRS and YFSETQ. The CDR3 runs to 13 residues. Trimming took 4 bases from V and 0 from J, leaving 7 bases between them. The CDR3 DNA sequence: TGCGCCAGCAGCGCGGGGTACCAAGAGACCCAGTACTTC. Translating gives CASSAGYQETQYF.

This chain links TRBV11-3 with TRBJ2-3; TRBD1 might be the D (5 bases). The CDR3 has 13 amino acids. The ends were cut back, 5 bases at V and 4 bases at J, with 10 bases in the middle. CDR1 and CDR2 (germline): SGHNT, YENEEA. This CDR3 reads CASSTGPSDTQYF. The CDR3, as DNA: TGTGCCAGCAGCACAGGCCCGTCAGATACGCAGTATTTT.